This TCR beta chain was found in a study of blood T cell repertoires in COVID-19. On the study more broadly: The samples span acute and convalescent COVID-19 from the United States, Italy and Spain. Nucleic acid was either cDNA or gDNA, and it came from T cells, B-cell-depleted T cells, or PBMCs.

Germline CDR1 is MNHEY and CDR2 is SVGAGI. V shed 7 bases and J shed 0 bases, with 11 bases lying between them. The CDR3 totals 14 residues. In the authors' workflow: Estimation of nucleated cell counts relied on the amplification of reference gene primers. Measured with immunoSEQ multiplex PCR; TCRdb has only the in-frame clones, and not every one. The V and J calls and clone size are taken from that table; D and trimming were inferred from the DNA. The data show about 26,000 clones, 85% to 90% seen once. This clone was observed a single time. The source is a human donor in a cohort sampled during active COVID-19. The chain joins TRBV6-5 to TRBJ2-3, with TRBD2 as a possible D gene (5 bases). Material for sequencing was peripheral blood. CDR3 amino acids: CASTRGSSTDTQYF. The CDR3 DNA sequence: TGTGCCAGCACACGGGGTTCTAGCACAGATACGCAGTATTTT.